The 5 T cell receptor beta chains below were found in one sample sequenced in a study of a mutant IDH1 vaccine in newly diagnosed glioma. Produced via immunoSEQ multiplex PCR; TCRdb's table is partial and in-frame only. The sample contains about 56,000 clones, less than 80% of which appear only once. These receptors' targets are unknown. Time point given: week 47, end of study. The study gave 300 ug of mutant IDH1 20-mer peptide per vaccine dose, with topical imiquimod. The sample consisted of PBMCs, taken from a glioma patient whose treatment included an IDH1 peptide vaccine. These receptors all come from a man between 50 and 59 years old with glioma.

The gene calls are TRBV14 and TRBJ2-1; 8 nucleotides align to TRBD1. The germline CDR1 and CDR2 sequences are SGHDN and FVKESK. J lost 10 bases, V lost 3 bases, and 5 bases had no gene match. The CDR3 is made up of 13 amino acids. This CDR3 is CASSQDRAGEQFF. DNA of the CDR3: TGTGCCAGCAGCCAGGACAGGGCGGGGGAGCAGTTCTTC.

The genes are TRBV14 and TRBJ2-3; 7 bases line up with TRBD1. Germline CDR1 is SGHDN and CDR2 is FVKESK. The ends lost 3 bases at V and 3 bases at J; junction bases unmatched: 6. CDR3 length: 15 residues. The CDR3 sequence: CASSQQTGRTDTQYF. The CDR3 region has the DNA TGTGCCAGCAGCCAGCAGACAGGGCGAACAGATACGCAGTATTTT.

The genes are TRBV30 and TRBJ1-2, with D perhaps TRBD1 (5 bases). V was clipped by 2 bases and J by 8 bases, with 18 bases between them. CDR3 size: 14 residues. Germline loops: CDR1 GTSNPN, CDR2 SVGIG (reference sequence). The CDR3 bases are TGTGCCTGGAGTCCTCAGGGAAGTAGTGGGGGCTACACCTTC. This encodes CAWSPQGSSGGYTF.

This chain joins TRBV5-1 and TRBJ2-3, with 8 bases lining up with TRBD2. The CDR3 is made up of 15 amino acids. The J segment lost 3 bases and the V segment lost 2 bases, leaving 5 bases of the junction unmatched. The germline V gene encodes CDR1 SGHRS and CDR2 YFSETQ. This CDR3 reads CASSLGTRGTDTQYF. CDR3 coding DNA: TGCGCCAGCAGCTTAGGGACTAGGGGGACAGATACGCAGTATTTT.

This rearrangement joins TRBV7-9 to TRBJ2-5, with D perhaps TRBD1 (5 bases). V lost 0 bases, J lost 2 bases, and 13 bases lay in between. This CDR3 is 16 amino acids long. CDR1 and CDR2 from the germline V gene are SEHNR and FQNEAQ (reference sequence). The DNA for the CDR3 is TGTGCCAGCAGCTTAGCCAAGGACAAACCTCAAGAGACCCAGTACTTC. This gives the protein CASSLAKDKPQETQYF.